The T cell receptor beta chain described here comes from a study of spatial heterogeneity in lung cancer. Indicated time point: blood at routine non-recurrence follow-up after resection. TCRdb re-called the 5' RACE reads through MiXCR, storing one row per CDR3 protein. In the table there are under 75,000 distinct CDR3 sequences, roughly 8.9% of which are singletons. The sequences come from PBMCs, collected at follow-up. This TCR came from a female donor with early-stage non-small cell lung cancer.

As DNA, the CDR3 is TGTGCCACCCAACAAAGTAACTTCCAGCCCCAGCATTTT. The encoded protein is CATQQSNFQPQHF. The V and J genes are TRBV12-3 or TRBV12-4 and TRBJ1-5; D is ambiguous. V was cut by 10 bases and J by 7 bases, with 17 bases left in between. The CDR3 covers 13 residues.